The entry below describes one T cell receptor (beta chain). The antigen is undetermined. These data are taken from a study of cytomegalovirus exposure and HLA in healthy donors. CDR3 size: 15 residues. The trim removed 5 bases at V and 4 bases at J, leaving 6 bases unmatched. The germline CDR1 and CDR2 sequences are KGHSH and LQKENI. Study-wide results and limits: Relative to the roughly 640-donor mean, N-insertions were reportedly fewer in an Asian-associated ancestry cluster in a later analysis. A later analysis appeared to link common viral pathogens to several of the most significant clusters.

The PCR was carried out with 60 Vbeta primers and 13 Jbeta primers. Sequencing was performed with immunoSEQ multiplex PCR; in TCRdb, only in-frame clones are kept and a portion is missing. The table records approximately 280,000 clones, 86% of them present only once. The chain recombines TRBV18 with TRBJ2-3; TRBD1 matches 10 bases. The sample was PBMCs. The sequence was obtained from a middle-aged man in good health and CMV-seropositive. In DNA, the CDR3 is TGTGCCAGCTCAACCCCGGGACAGGGGTCAGATACGCAGTATTTT. It codes for CASSTPGQGSDTQYF.